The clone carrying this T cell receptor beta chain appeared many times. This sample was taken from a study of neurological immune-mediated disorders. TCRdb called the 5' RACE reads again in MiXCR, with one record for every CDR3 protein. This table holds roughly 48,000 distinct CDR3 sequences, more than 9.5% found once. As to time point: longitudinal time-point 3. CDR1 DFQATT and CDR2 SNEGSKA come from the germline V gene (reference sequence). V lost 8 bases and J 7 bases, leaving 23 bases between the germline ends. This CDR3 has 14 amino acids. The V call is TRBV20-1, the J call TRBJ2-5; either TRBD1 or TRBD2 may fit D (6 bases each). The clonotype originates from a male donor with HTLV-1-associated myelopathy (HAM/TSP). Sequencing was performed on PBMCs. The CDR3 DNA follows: TGCAGTCGTGCCAAGGGGGACTTCGGGGGGACCCAGTACTTC. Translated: CSRAKGDFGGTQYF.